This T cell receptor beta chain was sequenced during a study of identical twins. Many counts were recorded for this clonotype. From germline, CDR1 is SGHRS and CDR2 YFSETQ. The CDR3 loop spans 15 amino acids. Trimming removed 4 bases from V and 2 bases from J; junction bases left unmatched: 2. The cDNA had a unique molecular identifier and a template-switch universal primer site. MiXCR, run by TCRdb on the 5' RACE reads, gives a single entry per CDR3 protein. In the table there are 250,000 to 350,000 distinct CDR3 sequences, approximately 8% of which are singletons. These sequences were also reported in another study, on yellow fever vaccine responses in identical twins. That paper adds: Vaccine-induced T cell responses in twins were reportedly observed to appear partly convergent, partly personalized.

The chain links TRBV5-1 to TRBJ2-6; 8 bases are a match to TRBD1. This TCR came from a woman aged 18-35 years in good health. Material for sequencing was memory (CD45RO+) T cells sorted from blood. The CDR3 sequence is CASSAGGTGANVLTF. The DNA for the CDR3 is TGCGCCAGCAGCGCAGGGGGCACTGGGGCCAACGTCCTGACTTTC.